This is a list of T cell receptor beta chains from one sample in a study of patients and donors after allogeneic stem cell transplantation. MiXCR was run by TCRdb on the RT-PCR reads, yielding one entry per CDR3 protein. The sample carries roughly 40,000 distinct CDR3 sequences, more than 30% recorded once. Sequenced sample: blood, either unsorted or a sorted T cell fraction (not recorded which). The receptors shown here come from a human donor who was either an allogeneic HSCT recipient or a stem cell or donor lymphocyte infusion donor (not recorded which). It is not recorded whose cells these are; they may come from a transplant donor. CDR3s include the opening cysteine and the closing phenylalanine or tryptophan. Fields, in order: J gene, CDR3 length, V gene, CDR3 protein.

TRBJ2-1	17	TRBV11-2	CASSLVPGGSSYNEQFF
TRBJ1-5	13	TRBV20-1	CSATGTKNQPQHF
TRBJ1-3	15	TRBV9	CASSVDGSTGNTIYF
TRBJ2-7	14	TRBV28	CASSFIHGGYEQYF
TRBJ1-4	16	TRBV25-1	CASSPQRTGAGEKLFF
TRBJ1-5	15	TRBV5-1	CASSFGGGSNQPQHF
TRBJ1-2	15	TRBV5-1	CASSLAKGANYGYTF
TRBJ1-1	14	TRBV29-1	CSVELLRGRTEAFF
TRBJ2-5	16	TRBV7-9	CASSISGTGERETQYF
TRBJ2-2	17	TRBV5-1	CASSLAGGPVGAGELFF
TRBJ1-4	12	TRBV20-1	CSASPRTEKLFF
TRBJ2-5	15	TRBV5-1	CASSFLTKPEETQYF
TRBJ1-6	15	TRBV5-1	CASSLSLQNNSPLHF
TRBJ1-1	14	TRBV12-3/TRBV12-4	CASSLEPMNTEAFF
TRBJ1-4	16	TRBV5-1	CASSFLGQGVYEKLFF
TRBJ2-2	14	TRBV7-8	CASSLVGYTGELFF
TRBJ2-5	17	TRBV28	CASSHLPRRGRPETQYF
TRBJ1-1	15	TRBV6-1	CASSEGVVGGTEAFF
TRBJ2-3	14	TRBV12-3/TRBV12-4	CASSWGLSTDTQYF
TRBJ1-1	17	TRBV29-1	CSVEDLENRGGSTEAFF
TRBJ2-4	13	TRBV20-1	CSAILGAKNIQYF
TRBJ2-7	12	TRBV5-6	CASSELVREQYF
TRBJ2-5	14	TRBV12-3/TRBV12-4	CATTTSGPQETQYF
TRBJ2-3	14	TRBV5-1	CASTKVGGTDTQYF
TRBJ2-1	16	TRBV9	CASSFDVGLAVPEQFF
TRBJ2-5	14	TRBV7-9	CASSLQRAKETQYF
TRBJ1-5	15	TRBV6-6	CASSYYPRGRQPQHF
TRBJ1-1	14	TRBV10-3	CAVSRTGVRTEAFF
TRBJ2-7	15	TRBV12-3/TRBV12-4	CASSSLRQDYYEQYF
TRBJ1-1	13	TRBV7-3	CASSLQGNTEAFF
TRBJ1-6	19	TRBV4-3	CASSQAEILRRALNSPLHF
TRBJ2-1	17	TRBV29-1	CSVEDILAGYSYNEQFF
TRBJ2-2	12	TRBV12-3/TRBV12-4	CASTVQGGELFF
TRBJ2-7	15	TRBV20-1	CSARLSPSPAHEQYF
TRBJ2-6	19	TRBV5-1	CASSWQDRGLPSGANVLTF
TRBJ2-3	12	TRBV28	CANGRGQDTQYF
TRBJ2-3	12	TRBV5-1	CASIGPPDTQYF
TRBJ1-4	15	TRBV7-8	CASSLARSTNEKLFF
TRBJ1-3	16	TRBV6-6	CASSATLYISGNTIYF
TRBJ2-7	12	TRBV7-9	CASSLGVREQYF
TRBJ2-2	16	TRBV5-1	CASSLEAGKNTGELFF
TRBJ2-2	16	TRBV12-3/TRBV12-4	CASSFPRPFNTGELFF
TRBJ2-5	16	TRBV28	CASSTQDRAPRETQYF
TRBJ1-3	15	TRBV5-1	CASSLASDSGNTLYF
TRBJ2-7	15	TRBV5-1	CASSLPGQGSYEQYF
TRBJ2-7	14	TRBV7-9	CASSRGQGTYEQYF
TRBJ1-2	12	TRBV29-1	CSVAPGQNGYTF
TRBJ2-5	8	TRBV21-1	CASLRQYF
TRBJ2-6	16	TRBV15	CATSRDWVGISNVLTF
TRBJ1-2	15	TRBV5-5	CASRTPDRANYGYTF
TRBJ1-5	13	TRBV15	CATSRDQTPPQHF
TRBJ2-1	14	TRBV4-3	CASSRTSGRHEQFF
TRBJ1-4	13	TRBV27	CASSVRLNEKLFF
TRBJ1-3	13	TRBV29-1	CSVGAGVGNTIYF